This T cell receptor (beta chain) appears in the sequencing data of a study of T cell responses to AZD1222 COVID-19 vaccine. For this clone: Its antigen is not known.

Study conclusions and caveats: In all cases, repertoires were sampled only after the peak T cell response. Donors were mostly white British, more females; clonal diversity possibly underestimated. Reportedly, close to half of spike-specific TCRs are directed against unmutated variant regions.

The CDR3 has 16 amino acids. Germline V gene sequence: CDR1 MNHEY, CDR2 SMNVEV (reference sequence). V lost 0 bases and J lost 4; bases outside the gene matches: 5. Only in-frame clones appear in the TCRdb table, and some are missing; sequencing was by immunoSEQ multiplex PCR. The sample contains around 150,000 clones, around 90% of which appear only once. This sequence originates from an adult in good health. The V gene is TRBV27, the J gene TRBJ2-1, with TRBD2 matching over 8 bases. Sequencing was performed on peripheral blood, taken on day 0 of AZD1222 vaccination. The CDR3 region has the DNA TGTGCCAGCAGTTTATCGGCCAGCGGGAGTTACAATGAGCAGTTCTTC. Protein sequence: CASSLSASGSYNEQFF.